The present T cell receptor beta chain was sequenced within a study of CD8+ T cells in alopecia areata. Study observations and caveats: Sharing of TCRs across patients appeared less clear than in mice, possibly for HLA-related reasons. Scalp sequencing also captures normal skin's resident alphabeta T cells.

This CDR3 contains 17 residues. Germline CDR1 and CDR2: SGHRS and YFSETQ. V was shortened by 4 bases and J by 0 bases, with 17 bases between the two germline ends. A note on this clone: The antigen is unknown.

RNA was extracted and reverse transcribed into cDNA as the sequencing template. Sequenced by immunoSEQ multiplex PCR; TCRdb stores in-frame clones only, minus some. The table includes approximately 34,000 clones, around 50% detected once. The receptor comes from a human donor with alopecia areata. The rearrangement links TRBV5-1 to TRBJ2-1; tentatively, D is TRBD1 or TRBD2 (5 bases each). The sequencing input was NKG2D-high CD8+ T cells sorted from blood. The CDR3, as DNA: TGCGCCAGCAGCCCGCGGACAACTAGGAGCTCCTACAATGAGCAGTTCTTC. Protein product: CASSPRTTRSSYNEQFF.